This TCR beta chain was sequenced during a study of T cell repertoires in cytomegalovirus infection. On the study more broadly: The authors used CMV epitopes that were HLA-C-restricted (recently identified) and HLA-B-restricted (well studied).

TCRdb independently ran MiXCR on the reads; one entry per CDR3 protein. The sample includes approximately 600,000 distinct CDR3 sequences, just under 40% of them seen just once. This clonotype was picked up many times. Antigen unknown. Study-level points and caveats: Identification of carriers of CMV plus the relevant HLA was achieved through cumulative public TCR beta family frequency.

The CDR3 is made up of 14 amino acids. Trimming pared 6 bases from V and 0 bases from J, leaving 11 bases between. The V gene's germline CDR1 is SGHTA and CDR2 FQGNSA. This receptor was taken from a human donor in good health (CMV status not recorded). Some clones in this sample may be carry-over from other donors' samples. This chain joins TRBV7-2 and TRBJ2-5; D is possibly TRBD2 (6 bases). Sequencing was performed on cultured PBMCs, taken from culture after CMV antigen stimulation. The CDR3 protein is CASRPSSDQETQYF. The CDR3 bases are TGTGCCAGCAGACCTTCTAGCGACCAAGAGACCCAGTACTTC.